Below, 21 T cell receptor beta chains from the same sample are listed, as sequenced in a study of cytomegalovirus exposure and HLA in healthy donors. The PCR was carried out with 60 Vbeta primers and 13 Jbeta primers. Repertoires were generated with immunoSEQ multiplex PCR, while TCRdb's copy carries only in-frame clones and drops some. The repertoire consists of 150,000 to 200,000 clones, with 70% to 90% occurring once and the leading ten covering 6% to 9%. Sequencing input: PBMCs. Every receptor here comes from a woman between 25 and 40 years old in good health and CMV-seropositive.

This chain uses TRBV6-4 with TRBJ2-3, with 9 bases identical to TRBD2. The germline gives CDR1 MRHNA, CDR2 SNTAGT. Trimming at V came to 4 bases and at J to 4 bases, leaving 6 bases not matched to a gene. The CDR3 spans 15 residues. The CDR3 nucleotides read TGTGCCAGCAGTGTAATAGCGGGGGCCCCAGATACGCAGTATTTT. As protein: CASSVIAGAPDTQYF.

The DNA for the CDR3 is TGTGCCAGCAGCCCCAATGTAGCGGGGGGGCGAACCGGGGAGCTGTTTTTT. It codes for CASSPNVAGGRTGELFF. This chain joins TRBV9 and TRBJ2-2; 11 positions match TRBD2. The V gene end was trimmed by 4 bases and the J gene end by 5 bases; junction bases not matched to a gene: 10. This CDR3 has 17 amino acids. Germline V gene sequence: CDR1 SGDLS, CDR2 YYNGEE.

The rearrangement links TRBV19 to TRBJ1-5, with 7 positions matching TRBD1. The CDR3 loop spans 16 amino acids. In germline, CDR1 is LNHDA, CDR2 SQIVND (reference sequence). The junction had 12 bases not matched to a gene; V was cut back by 7 bases and J by 3 bases. For the CDR3, the DNA is TGTGCCAGTAAGGGGGCCCGACAGGGCCTCAATCAGCCCCAGCATTTT. Encoded protein: CASKGARQGLNQPQHF.

This chain joins TRBV19 and TRBJ1-1, with 7 bases matching TRBD1. Germline V gives CDR1 LNHDA, CDR2 SQIVND (reference sequence). This CDR3 spans 14 amino acids. The J segment lost 0 bases and the V segment lost 8 bases, leaving 6 bases of the junction unmatched. Here the CDR3 reads CASEGQDMNTEAFF. The CDR3 DNA is TGTGCCAGTGAAGGACAGGACATGAACACTGAAGCTTTCTTT.

The chain links TRBV7-9 to TRBJ2-1; TRBD1 is a possible D gene (6 bases). CDR3 length: 13 amino acids. Between the trimmed V and J ends, which lost 5 bases and 8 bases, there was a span of 13 bases. CDR1 and CDR2 (germline): SEHNR, FQNEAQ (reference sequence). The CDR3 sequence: CASSRKGVDEQFF. DNA of the CDR3: TGTGCCAGCAGCCGAAAGGGGGTCGATGAGCAGTTCTTC.

On this clone: Other DNA sequences in the sample encode the same CDR3. The V gene is TRBV9, the J gene TRBJ2-7, with 7 bases fitting TRBD2. V lost 2 bases and J lost 1; bases outside the gene matches: 0. This CDR3 spans 13 amino acids. Germline V lookup: CDR1 SGDLS, CDR2 YYNGEE. Here the CDR3 DNA reads TGTGCCAGCAGCGTGGGGGGGTCCTACGAGCAGTACTTC. Protein product: CASSVGGSYEQYF.

The chain couples TRBV5-1 to TRBJ1-2; 9 positions agree with TRBD1. The CDR3 runs 15 residues. From germline, CDR1 is SGHRS and CDR2 YFSETQ. V shed 3 bases and J 2 bases; nucleotides not matched to a gene: 5. In DNA, the CDR3 is TGCGCCAGCAGCTGGAACAGGGGGCGAAACTATGGCTACACCTTC. Translation gives CASSWNRGRNYGYTF.

The CDR3 sequence is CASSLGDRLEQFF. CDR3 DNA sequence: TGTGCCAGCAGCTTAGGGGACAGACTTGAGCAGTTCTTC. The chain combines TRBV7-6 with TRBJ2-1; 7 bases are a match to TRBD1. The germline V gene has CDR1 SGHVS and CDR2 FNYEAQ. Trimming removed 1 base from V and 9 bases from J; junction bases left unmatched: 3. The CDR3 runs 13 residues. Full variable domain (missing parts from reference TRBV7-6 and TRBJ2-1): GAGVSQSPRYKVTKRGQDVALRCDPISGHVSLYWYRQALGQGPEFLTYFNYEAQQDKSGLPNDRFSAERPEGSISTLTIQRTEQRDSAMYRCASSLGDRLEQFFGPGTRLTVL.

This sequence joins TRBV5-8 and TRBJ2-7, with a tentative D call TRBD1 (6 bases). CDR3 length equals 16 residues. The V and J ends lost 0 bases and 2 bases respectively, with 15 bases between them. Germline V lookup: CDR1 SGHTS, CDR2 YDEGEE. The CDR3 DNA is TGTGCCAGCAGCTTGGCGACAGGTGTTTGGACCTACGAGCAGTACTTC. Protein: CASSLATGVWTYEQYF.

V gene TRBV7-9 combines with J gene TRBJ1-4; the match to TRBD1 covers 8 bases. V shed 1 base, J shed 2 bases, and the junction held 6 bases outside the gene matches. The CDR3 extends over 17 amino acids. Per germline, CDR1 SEHNR and CDR2 FQNEAQ (reference sequence). CDR3 nucleotides: TGTGCCAGCAGCTTAGTGGGGACAGGTCCCACTAATGAAAAACTGTTTTTT. Translated: CASSLVGTGPTNEKLFF.

This sequence joins TRBV6-5 and TRBJ2-3; 11 nucleotides agree with TRBD2. V was pared by 5 bases and J by 5 bases, with 6 bases of the junction left unmatched. This CDR3 has 15 amino acids. Germline V gene data show CDR1 as MNHEY and CDR2 as SVGAGI. CDR3 in DNA: TGTGCCAGCAGTGTTAGCGGGGGGGTTAAAGATACGCAGTATTTT. Translated, it gives CASSVSGGVKDTQYF.

The genes are TRBV4-1 and TRBJ1-3; no definite D call. Germline V gene lookup returns CDR1 MGHRA and CDR2 YSYEKL. CDR3 size: 14 residues. V gave up 0 bases and J gave up 7 bases, with 10 bases separating them. The CDR3 loop is CASSQDQRWNTIYF. CDR3 coding DNA: TGCGCCAGCAGCCAAGATCAGCGGTGGAACACCATATATTTT.

This clone was recorded once. The chain is built from TRBV5-1 and TRBJ2-1; a possible D gene is TRBD2 (5 bases). This CDR3 has 14 residues. In germline, CDR1 is SGHRS, CDR2 YFSETQ. V was shortened by 0 bases and J by 6 bases, with 10 bases between the two germline ends. In DNA form, the CDR3 reads TGCGCCAGCAGCTTGGTCGGTGGAGGCAATGAGCAGTTCTTC. It specifies CASSLVGGGNEQFF.

This chain connects TRBV11-3 to TRBJ2-5; 8 positions agree with TRBD1. Germline lookup yields CDR1 SGHNT and CDR2 YENEEA. This CDR3 spans 15 amino acids. V shed 5 bases, J shed 5 bases, and the junction held 10 bases outside the gene matches. The CDR3 loop is CASSQTGAPGETQYF. DNA of the CDR3: TGTGCCAGCAGCCAGACAGGGGCCCCGGGGGAGACCCAGTACTTC.

This clone was found once. The CDR3 DNA reads TGTGCCAGCAGTTTTGGCACACGTCAGCCCCAGCATTTT. Protein: CASSFGTRQPQHF. The chain combines TRBV28 with TRBJ1-5, with D unresolved. V was trimmed by 3 bases and J by 6 bases, leaving 9 bases between them. The CDR3 runs 13 residues. Germline values: CDR1 MDHEN, CDR2 SYDVKM.

This clone was recorded once. The rearrangement uses TRBV11-3 and TRBJ2-1; 7 bases fit TRBD1. Losses at the gene ends were 4 bases for V and 6 bases for J; bases not matched to a gene: 0. Germline CDR1 and CDR2: SGHNT and YENEEA. This CDR3 spans 12 amino acids. The CDR3 is CASSWTGNEQFF. In DNA form, the CDR3 reads TGTGCCAGCAGCTGGACAGGCAATGAGCAGTTCTTC.

V is TRBV19 and J is TRBJ2-1, with TRBD1 matching 9 bases. CDR3 size: 19 residues. Germline CDR1 is LNHDA and CDR2 is SQIVND (reference sequence). Trimming removed 7 bases from V and 2 bases from J; junction bases left unmatched: 18. The CDR3 region has the DNA TGTGCCAGTACCTCGCCGGGACAGGGACTCCTGTTTCCCTACAATGAGCAGTTCTTC. It is translated as CASTSPGQGLLFPYNEQFF.

This chain uses TRBV5-1 with TRBJ1-3; weak D call: TRBD1 (5 bases). V dropped 3 bases and J dropped 2 bases, with 9 bases sitting between them. The germline V gene has CDR1 SGHRS and CDR2 YFSETQ. The CDR3 extends over 14 amino acids. CDR3 amino acids: CASSYIGAGNTIYF. The CDR3 DNA sequence: TGCGCCAGCAGCTACATAGGGGCTGGAAACACCATATATTTT.

The chain combines TRBV9 with TRBJ2-6, with a possible D match to TRBD2 (7 bases). V was shortened by 2 bases and J by 2 bases, with 8 bases between the two germline ends. CDR1 and CDR2 from the germline V gene are SGDLS and YYNGEE. The CDR3 spans 15 residues. CDR3 sequence: CASSVGGPGANVLTF. The DNA of the CDR3 is TGTGCCAGCAGCGTGGGGGGGCCTGGGGCCAACGTCCTGACTTTC.

The table lists this clone with a count of one. The chain combines TRBV2 with TRBJ2-3, with TRBD2 identical over 10 bases. With 6 bases clipped from V and 2 bases from J, the junction kept 8 bases outside the gene matches. There are 16 residues in the CDR3. CDR1 is SNHLY and CDR2 is FYNNEI in the germline V gene. The CDR3 coding sequence is TGTGCCAGCAGAGCTAGCGGGGGTTTCGTCACAGATACGCAGTATTTT. This sequence encodes CASRASGGFVTDTQYF.

This clone has only one observation. The chain combines TRBV6-1 with TRBJ1-2; TRBD1 aligns across 8 bases. The CDR3 has 14 amino acids. Losses at the gene ends were 7 bases for V and 4 bases for J; bases not matched to a gene: 8. Germline lookup yields CDR1 MNHNS and CDR2 SASEGT. The CDR3 sequence: CASNRQGIGYGYTF. DNA for the CDR3: TGTGCCAGCAACCGACAGGGGATCGGCTATGGCTACACCTTC.